These 8 T cell receptor beta chains came from one sample sequenced in a study of shared clonotypes between healthy human individuals. This table comes from immunoSEQ multiplex PCR, and its TCRdb copy is limited to in-frame clones, with some not included. This sample has 980,000 or so clones; 60% to 85% occur once, and the top ten carry roughly 1.5%. The sample consisted of memory CD4+ T cells sorted from blood. The subset was: CD45RA-negative fraction. The receptors were gathered from a man younger than 35 in good health.

In this sample, this clone turned up a few times. This could be a read error, since a much larger clone is one nucleotide away. The chain links TRBV20-1 to TRBJ1-1; D call uncertain. The germline V gene has CDR1 DFQATT and CDR2 SNEGSKA (reference sequence). Trimming removed 3 bases at V and 3 bases at J, with 2 bases between. This CDR3 spans 10 amino acids. The CDR3 region is CSARYTEAFF. Written as DNA, the CDR3 is TGCAGTGCTAGGTACACTGAAGCTTTCTTT.

The table lists this clone with a few counts. The CDR3 DNA reads TGTGCCAGCACTTCTCACAGGGAGCCACAGCGGGAGCAGTTCTTC. Its translation: CASTSHREPQREQFF. The chain recombines TRBV7-8 with TRBJ2-1; TRBD1 might be the D (6 bases). This CDR3 has 15 residues. V was clipped by 7 bases and J by 10 bases, with 23 bases between them. Germline V gene lookup returns CDR1 SGHVS and CDR2 FQNEAQ.

Turning to this clone: This sample also contains other DNA sequences that code for the same CDR3. The chain recombines TRBV6-1 with TRBJ1-1; 7 nucleotides align to TRBD1. The germline gives CDR1 MNHNS, CDR2 SASEGT. This CDR3 has 14 amino acids. V was pared by 6 bases and J by 0 bases, with 4 bases of the junction left unmatched. The CDR3 DNA reads as TGTGCCAGCAGAACCGGGACAGTGAACACTGAAGCTTTCTTT. This sequence encodes CASRTGTVNTEAFF.

This clone was recorded a few times. The chain has TRBV11-1 and TRBJ2-1, with no clear D. The CDR3 length is 13 residues. Germline CDR1 SGHAT, CDR2 FQDESV (reference sequence). The ends were cut back, 1 base at V and 5 bases at J, with 6 bases in the middle. Here the CDR3 DNA reads TGTGCCAGCAGCTTAGGCCTTAACAATGAGCAGTTCTTC. Translation: CASSLGLNNEQFF.

This clone appeared once. Here the CDR3 reads CASSLGLSDGYTF. CDR3 coding DNA: TGTGCCAGCAGTTTGGGACTGTCGGATGGCTACACCTTC. V and J are TRBV28 and TRBJ1-2, with D perhaps TRBD1 (5 bases). The CDR3 sequence is 13 residues long. Trimming took 3 bases from V and 6 from J, leaving 11 bases between them. Germline-derived CDR1 and CDR2 are MDHEN and SYDVKM.

The rearrangement joins TRBV7-8 to TRBJ2-2, with 9 bases that match TRBD2. This CDR3 is built from 16 residues. Germline CDR1 and CDR2: SGHVS and FQNEAQ. V dropped 4 bases and J dropped 3; count of bases not matched to a gene: 6. This chain's CDR3 is CASSSSTSGHTGELFF. For the CDR3, the DNA is TGTGCCAGCAGCTCCTCGACTAGCGGCCACACCGGGGAGCTGTTTTTT. The full variable domain, completed using reference TRBV7-8 and TRBJ2-2, is GAGVSQSPRYKVAKRGQDVALRCDPISGHVSLFWYQQALGQGPEFLTYFQNEAQLDKSGLPSDRFFAERPEGSVSTLKIQRTQQEDSAVYLCASSSSTSGHTGELFFGEGSRLTVL.

The rearrangement uses TRBV4-3 and TRBJ1-4; 8 nucleotides match TRBD1. The CDR3 runs to 15 residues. J lost 7 bases, V lost 4 bases, and 8 bases had no gene match. In germline, CDR1 is LGHNA, CDR2 YSLEER. The DNA of the CDR3 is TGCGCCAGCAGCCTGTCCGGGACAGGTCGTGAAAAACTGTTTTTT. Its protein product is CASSLSGTGREKLFF.

V gene TRBV7-9 combines with J gene TRBJ2-2; no definite D call. The CDR3 runs 15 residues. The V and J ends lost 8 bases and 3 bases respectively, with 16 bases between them. The germline gives CDR1 SEHNR, CDR2 FQNEAQ (reference sequence). The CDR3 nucleotides are TGTGCCAGCCGCGCCCTAGGGCGAGACACCGGGGAGCTGTTTTTT. Translation gives CASRALGRDTGELFF. Full variable domain (remainder filled in from reference TRBV7-9 and TRBJ2-2): DTGVSQNPRHKITKRGQNVTFRCDPISEHNRLYWYRQTLGQGPEFLTYFQNEAQLEKSRLLSDRFSAERPKGSFSTLEIQRTEQGDSAMYLCASRALGRDTGELFFGEGSRLTVL.